The text below deals with one T cell receptor (beta chain). As handled by the study authors: Reference gene primer amplification gave nucleated cell count estimates. Method: immunoSEQ multiplex PCR; TCRdb's copy keeps in-frame clones and lacks some. The D gene and trimming were derived from the DNA, and the V and J assignments and clone size from that table. The table lists around 170,000 clones, under 90% of them singletons. These data belong to a study of blood T cell repertoires in COVID-19. Recovered status applied to Cohort 3 donors who had two consecutive negative PCRs. It also applied to those with clearance or with symptom resolution. Trimming removed 1 base from V and 9 bases from J; junction bases left unmatched: 9. Germline V CDR1 and CDR2: LGHDT, YNNKEL (reference sequence). This CDR3 comprises 16 residues.

The receptor's source is a man in his fifties or sixties who had recovered from COVID-19. The specimen was PBMCs or T cells enriched from blood (not recorded which). This chain uses TRBV3-1 (or the pseudogene TRBV3-2) with TRBJ2-2; TRBD1 aligns across 9 bases. CDR3 loop: CASSQVRDRARRELFF. For the CDR3, the DNA is TGTGCCAGCAGCCAAGTGAGGGACAGGGCCCGTCGGGAGCTGTTTTTT.